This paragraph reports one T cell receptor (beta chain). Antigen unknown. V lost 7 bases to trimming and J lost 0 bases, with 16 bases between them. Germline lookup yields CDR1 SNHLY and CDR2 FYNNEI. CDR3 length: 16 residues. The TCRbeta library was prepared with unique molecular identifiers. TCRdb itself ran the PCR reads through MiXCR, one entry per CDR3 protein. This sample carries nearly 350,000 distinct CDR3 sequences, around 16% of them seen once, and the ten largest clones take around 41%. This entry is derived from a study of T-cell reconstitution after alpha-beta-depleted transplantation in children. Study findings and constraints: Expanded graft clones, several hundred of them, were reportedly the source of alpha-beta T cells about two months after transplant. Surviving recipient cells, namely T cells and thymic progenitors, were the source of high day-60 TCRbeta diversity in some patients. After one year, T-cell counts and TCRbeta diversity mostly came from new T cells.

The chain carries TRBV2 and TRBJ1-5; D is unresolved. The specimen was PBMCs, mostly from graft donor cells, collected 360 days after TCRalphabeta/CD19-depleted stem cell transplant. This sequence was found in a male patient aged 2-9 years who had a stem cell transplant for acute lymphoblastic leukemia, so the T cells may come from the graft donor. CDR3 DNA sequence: TGTGCCAGCAATCTGAAATCTAGTTATAGCAATCAGCCCCAGCATTTT. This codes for CASNLKSSYSNQPQHF.